The rows below give T cell receptor beta chains drawn from one sample of a study of early T cells in non-severe SARS-CoV-2 infection. TCRdb independently ran MiXCR on the 5' RACE reads; one entry per CDR3 protein. Here the sample spans tens of thousands of distinct CDR3 sequences, 10% being singletons. Sequenced: whole blood. The receptor set was obtained from an adult who was a healthcare worker with PCR-confirmed SARS-CoV-2 infection or an uninfected control (not recorded which). Both conserved end residues are part of each CDR3. The D gene is left open where the match is weak. Only part of the rows carry a size: once, few, many, or a class if the clone is expanded.

V gene	J gene	D gene	clone size	CDR3 DNA	CDR3 protein
TRBV18	TRBJ2-7	TRBD2	few	TGTGCCAGCTCACCTACCCAGCGGGGGGGCGGGGAGCAGTACTTC	CASSPTQRGGGEQYF
TRBV7-6	TRBJ2-3	TRBD2	many	TGTGCCAGCAGCTTAGAACTAGCGGGCGACGATGGTATCACAGATACGCAGTATTTT	CASSLELAGDDGITDTQYF
TRBV20-1	TRBJ2-5	TRBD2	few	TGCAGTGCTAGAAGGAGCGGGGGGCAAGAGACCCAGTACTTC	CSARRSGGQETQYF
TRBV11-2	TRBJ1-1	NA	many	TGTGCCAGCAGCTTAGATTGGGGCAACCGGAACACTGAAGCTTTCTTT	CASSLDWGNRNTEAFF
TRBV18	TRBJ2-1	TRBD1	many	TGTGCCAGCTCACCGAGCCGGGACAGCAGCAATGAGCAGTTCTTC	CASSPSRDSSNEQFF
TRBV11-2	TRBJ1-1	NA	few	TGTGCCAGCAGCCTTACGGACACTGAAGCTTTCTTT	CASSLTDTEAFF
TRBV7-9	TRBJ2-7	TRBD1	NA	TGTGCCAGCAGCTTTGGGACAGGGGTCTACGAGCAGTACTTC	CASSFGTGVYEQYF
TRBV6-6	TRBJ2-3	NA	once	TGTGCCAGCAGTTATAAGGATACGCAGTATTTT	CASSYKDTQYF
TRBV29-1	TRBJ2-1	NA	few	TGCAGCGTTGGAAGCGGTTACGAGCAGTTCTTC	CSVGSGYEQFF
TRBV6-6	TRBJ1-4	NA	many	TGTGCCAGCAGTTACAGGGTTGAGGCTGAAAAACTGTTTTTT	CASSYRVEAEKLFF
TRBV27	TRBJ1-1	NA	NA	TGTGCCAGCAGTTTATCGCGAGACACTGAAGCTTTCTTT	CASSLSRDTEAFF